The 17 T cell receptor beta chains listed next were all sequenced from one sample in a study of blood T cell repertoires in COVID-19. The data were produced by immunoSEQ multiplex PCR, yet TCRdb's version contains in-frame clones alone and is incomplete. The sample lists tens of thousands of clones; 91% were seen once. What was sequenced was peripheral blood. Receptors were obtained from a man aged 50 or older with acute or convalescent COVID-19.

The chain employs TRBV11-2 and TRBJ2-1; weak D call: TRBD2 (5 bases). The germline V and J ends were trimmed by 5 bases and 7 bases, with 12 bases remaining between them. This CDR3 spans 13 amino acids. CDR1 and CDR2 (germline): SGHAT, FQNNGV. DNA of the CDR3: TGTGCCAGCAGCCAAAGGTGGGAGAATGAGCAGTTCTTC. The encoded protein is CASSQRWENEQFF.

The chain recombines TRBV3-1 (or the pseudogene TRBV3-2) with TRBJ1-6; D not resolved. The ends were cut back, 0 bases at V and 6 bases at J, with 9 bases in the middle. Looked up from germline, CDR1 is LGHDT and CDR2 is YNNKEL (reference sequence). The CDR3 spans 15 residues. CDR3 sequence: CASSQDQEGNSPLHF. In DNA form, the CDR3 reads TGTGCCAGCAGCCAAGATCAAGAGGGTAATTCACCCCTCCACTTT.

This chain uses TRBV10-1 with TRBJ1-2; D remains ambiguous. The CDR3 spans 14 residues. The V and J ends lost 0 bases and 10 bases respectively, with 15 bases between them. Germline loops: CDR1 WNHNN, CDR2 SYGVQD (reference sequence). The CDR3 is CASSESSTNHVYTF. The CDR3 nucleotides are TGCGCCAGCAGTGAGTCCAGTACGAATCACGTCTACACCTTC.

V and J are TRBV9 and TRBJ1-2, with TRBD1 matching 7 bases. There are 13 residues in the CDR3. Germline assignment: CDR1 SGDLS and CDR2 YYNGEE. V was pared by 6 bases and J by 3 bases, with 5 bases of the junction left unmatched. The CDR3 sequence is CASTRQGDYGYTF. The CDR3 DNA is TGTGCCAGCACCAGACAGGGAGACTATGGCTACACCTTC. Drawing the rest from reference TRBV9 and TRBJ1-2, the complete variable domain is DSGVTQTPKHLITATGQRVTLRCSPRSGDLSVYWYQQSLDQGLQFLIQYYNGEERAKGNILERFSAQQFPDLHSELNLSSLELGDSALYFCASTRQGDYGYTFGSGTRLTVV.

V and J are TRBV3-1 (or the pseudogene TRBV3-2) and TRBJ2-7; no firm D call. V was shortened by 1 base and J by 1 base, with 8 bases between the two germline ends. Germline CDR1 reads LGHDT; CDR2 reads YNNKEL (reference sequence). The CDR3 consists of 14 residues. CDR3 bases: TGTGCCAGCAGCCAAGGGGTCGGGTCCTACGAGCAGTACTTC. Translation: CASSQGVGSYEQYF.

The V gene is TRBV18, the J gene TRBJ1-1; 11 bases agree with TRBD1. The ends lost 4 bases at V and 1 base at J; junction bases unmatched: 8. Germline-derived CDR1 and CDR2 are KGHSH and LQKENI. The CDR3 has 17 residues. The DNA of the CDR3 is TGTGCCAGCTCACTCTCGGACAGGGGGCTATCGAACACTGAAGCTTTCTTT. Translating it yields CASSLSDRGLSNTEAFF. Drawing the rest from reference TRBV18 and TRBJ1-1, the complete variable domain is NAGVMQNPRHLVRRRGQEARLRCSPMKGHSHVYWYRQLPEEGLKFMVYLQKENIIDESGMPKERFSAEFPKEGPSILRIQQVVRGDSAAYFCASSLSDRGLSNTEAFFGQGTRLTVV.

The chain joins TRBV9 to TRBJ2-3; 7 nucleotides match TRBD1. CDR1 SGDLS and CDR2 YYNGEE come from the germline V gene. The CDR3 is made up of 16 amino acids. Germline trimming cut 4 bases from V and 1 base from J; bases unmatched to any gene: 9. The CDR3 region has the DNA TGTGCCAGCAGCCAACGACAGGGCGGCGGCACAGATACGCAGTATTTT. It encodes CASSQRQGGGTDTQYF.

V and J are TRBV7-2 and TRBJ1-6; D is uncertain. CDR1 is SGHTA, CDR2 FQGNSA, per germline. V was pared by 1 base and J by 8 bases, with 18 bases between. The CDR3 has 17 residues. The CDR3 region has the DNA TGTGCCAGCAGCTTAGGGGAGCCCAGAAGCGTCTATTCACCCCTCCACTTT. This sequence encodes CASSLGEPRSVYSPLHF.

The table lists this clone with a count of one. The chain combines TRBV6-5 with TRBJ2-4; possibly TRBD1 for D (5 bases). The V end was cut by 10 bases, the J end by 8 bases, with 12 bases between. There are 11 residues in the CDR3. From germline, CDR1 is MNHEY and CDR2 SVGAGI. CDR3: CATQQGDIQYF. The DNA for the CDR3 is TGTGCCACACAACAAGGGGACATTCAGTACTTC.

The chain uses TRBV5-6 and TRBJ2-2; TRBD2 aligns across 11 bases. The CDR3 is made up of 15 amino acids. CDR1 is SGHDT and CDR2 is YYEEEE in the germline V gene. The trim removed 4 bases at V and 3 bases at J, leaving 2 bases unmatched. The CDR3 sequence is CASSGLAGYTGELFF. CDR3 bases: TGTGCCAGCAGCGGACTAGCGGGTTACACCGGGGAGCTGTTTTTT.

J is TRBJ2-3 and V is TRBV11-3, with TRBD2 as a possible D gene (5 bases). CDR3 size: 14 residues. The V gene lost 5 bases and the J gene lost 3 bases, with 12 bases spanning the gap. Per the germline V gene, CDR1 is SGHNT and CDR2 is YENEEA. The CDR3 sequence: CASSLTSPTDTQYF. The CDR3 DNA is TGTGCCAGCAGCCTTACTAGTCCGACAGATACGCAGTATTTT.

The chain carries TRBV7-8 and TRBJ2-3, with D tentatively TRBD2 (7 bases). The V gene's germline CDR1 is SGHVS and CDR2 FQNEAQ. The CDR3 loop spans 16 amino acids. The ends were cut back, 5 bases at V and 4 bases at J, with 19 bases in the middle. The CDR3 here is CASSQGGGRPPDTQYF. For the CDR3, the DNA is TGTGCCAGCAGCCAAGGGGGGGGGAGACCCCCAGATACGCAGTATTTT.

The J gene is TRBJ1-6, the V gene TRBV5-4, with D possibly matching TRBD1 (6 bases). CDR3 length: 16 residues. The V gene's germline CDR1 is SGHNT and CDR2 YYREEE (reference sequence). The V end lost 0 bases, the J end lost 7 bases, and 14 bases lay between the germline ends. CDR3 nucleotide sequence: TGTGCCAGCAGCTTGGGGCCTACAGGGAAGAATTCACCCCTCCACTTT. As protein: CASSLGPTGKNSPLHF. The full variable domain, its missing parts supplied by reference TRBV5-4 and TRBJ1-6, is ETGVTQSPTHLIKTRGQQVTLRCSSQSGHNTVSWYQQALGQGPQFIFQYYREEENGRGNFPPRFSGLQFPNYSSELNVNALELDDSALYLCASSLGPTGKNSPLHFGNGTRLTVT.

J is TRBJ2-3 and V is TRBV5-4, with 10 positions matching TRBD2. This CDR3 has 17 amino acids. V lost 4 bases to trimming and J lost 4 bases; unmatched junction nucleotides: 12. Germline CDR1 SGHNT, CDR2 YYREEE (reference sequence). The CDR3 sequence is CASSPRGAGGRPDTQYF. DNA for the CDR3: TGTGCCAGCAGCCCACGAGGAGCGGGGGGGCGACCAGATACGCAGTATTTT.

The chain joins TRBV20-1 to TRBJ1-4; D gene uncertain. V lost 3 bases, J lost 0 bases, and 8 bases lay in between. This CDR3 contains 14 residues. Germline CDR1 DFQATT, CDR2 SNEGSKA (reference sequence). Here the CDR3 reads CSASIVATNEKLFF. DNA for the CDR3: TGCAGTGCTAGTATAGTTGCAACTAATGAAAAACTGTTTTTT.

This sequence joins TRBV5-5 and TRBJ2-3, with D perhaps TRBD2 (6 bases). CDR1 and CDR2 from the germline V gene are SGHKS and YYEKEE (reference sequence). Trimming shortened V by 0 bases and J by 0 bases, and 14 bases separated the two germline ends. This CDR3 region has 17 residues. The CDR3 loop reads CASSLGISGLSTDTQYF. CDR3 bases: TGTGCCAGCAGCTTGGGAATTTCGGGACTTAGCACAGATACGCAGTATTTT.

The V gene is TRBV19, the J gene TRBJ2-3; 7 bases match TRBD2. After removal of 5 bases from V and 0 bases from J, the junction contained 5 bases not matched to a gene. Germline V gene data show CDR1 as LNHDA and CDR2 as SQIVND (reference sequence). This CDR3 has 15 amino acids. CDR3 nucleotides: TGTGCCAGTAGTGGCGGCGGGGGTAGCACAGATACGCAGTATTTT. This gives the protein CASSGGGGSTDTQYF.